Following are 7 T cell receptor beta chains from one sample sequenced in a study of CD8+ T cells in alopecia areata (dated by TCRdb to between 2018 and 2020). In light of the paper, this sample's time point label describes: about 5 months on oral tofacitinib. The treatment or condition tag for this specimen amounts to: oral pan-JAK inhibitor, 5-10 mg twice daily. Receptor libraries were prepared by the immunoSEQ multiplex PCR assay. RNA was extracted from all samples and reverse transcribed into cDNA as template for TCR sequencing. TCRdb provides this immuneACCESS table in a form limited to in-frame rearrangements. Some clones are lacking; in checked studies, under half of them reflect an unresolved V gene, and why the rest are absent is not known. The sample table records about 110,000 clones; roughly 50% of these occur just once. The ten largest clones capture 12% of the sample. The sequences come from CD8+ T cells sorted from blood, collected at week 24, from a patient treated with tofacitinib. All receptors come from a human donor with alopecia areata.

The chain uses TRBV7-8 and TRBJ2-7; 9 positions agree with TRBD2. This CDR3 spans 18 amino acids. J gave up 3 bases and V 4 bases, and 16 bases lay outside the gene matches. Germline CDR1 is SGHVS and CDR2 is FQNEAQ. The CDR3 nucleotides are TGTGCCAGCAGCTCGGGGAACAGGGATAGCGGGGGATACTACGAGCAGTACTTC. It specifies CASSSGNRDSGGYYEQYF.

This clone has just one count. The CDR3 region has the DNA TGTGCCAGCAGTGAAGGGGACACGGTCATCTACGAGCAGTACTTC. Its protein product is CASSEGDTVIYEQYF. The chain carries TRBV2 and TRBJ2-7; a possible D gene is TRBD1 (6 bases). V was cut by 1 base and J by 3 bases, with 13 bases left in between. The CDR3 is 15 residues long. Germline values: CDR1 SNHLY, CDR2 FYNNEI.

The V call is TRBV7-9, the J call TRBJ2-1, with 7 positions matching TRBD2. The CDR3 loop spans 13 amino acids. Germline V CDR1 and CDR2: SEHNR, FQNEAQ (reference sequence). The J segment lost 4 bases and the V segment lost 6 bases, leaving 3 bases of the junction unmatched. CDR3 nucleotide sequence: TGTGCCAGCAGTCCCGGGGGGTACAATGAGCAGTTCTTC. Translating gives CASSPGGYNEQFF.

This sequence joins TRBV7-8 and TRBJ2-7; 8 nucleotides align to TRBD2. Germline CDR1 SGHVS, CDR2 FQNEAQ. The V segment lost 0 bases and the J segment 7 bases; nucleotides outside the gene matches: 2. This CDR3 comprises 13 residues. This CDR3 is CASSLAAGGEQYF. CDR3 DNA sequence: TGTGCCAGCAGCTTAGCGGCGGGGGGAGAGCAGTACTTC. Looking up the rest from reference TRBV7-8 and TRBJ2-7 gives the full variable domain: GAGVSQSPRYKVAKRGQDVALRCDPISGHVSLFWYQQALGQGPEFLTYFQNEAQLDKSGLPSDRFFAERPEGSVSTLKIQRTQQEDSAVYLCASSLAAGGEQYFGPGTRLTVT.

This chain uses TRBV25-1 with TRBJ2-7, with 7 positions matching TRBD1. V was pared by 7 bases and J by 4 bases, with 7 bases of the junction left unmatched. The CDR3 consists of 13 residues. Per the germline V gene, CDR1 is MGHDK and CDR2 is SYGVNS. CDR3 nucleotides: TGTGCCAGCACTGCAGGGGGTACATACGAGCAGTACTTC. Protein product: CASTAGGTYEQYF.

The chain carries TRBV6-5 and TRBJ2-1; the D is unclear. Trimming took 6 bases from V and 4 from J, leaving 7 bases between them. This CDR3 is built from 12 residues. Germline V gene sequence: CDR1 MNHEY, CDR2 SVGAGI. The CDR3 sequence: CASSPGYNEQFF. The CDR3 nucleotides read TGTGCCAGCAGCCCCGGATACAATGAGCAGTTCTTC.

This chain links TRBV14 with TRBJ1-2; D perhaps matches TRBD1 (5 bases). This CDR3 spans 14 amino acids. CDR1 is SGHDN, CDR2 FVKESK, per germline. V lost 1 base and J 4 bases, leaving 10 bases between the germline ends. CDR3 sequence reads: CASSQGQGPYGYTF. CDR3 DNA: TGTGCCAGCAGCCAAGGCCAGGGACCCTATGGCTACACCTTC.